The clone carrying this TCR beta chain was detected ten times or more. V lost 3 bases and J 4 bases, leaving 16 bases between the germline ends. CDR1 is SGHNT, CDR2 YYREEE, per germline (reference sequence). The CDR3 has 16 residues. MiXCR, run by TCRdb on the RT-PCR reads, gives a single entry per CDR3 protein. This sample yields roughly 3,800 distinct CDR3 sequences, of which around 36% are seen a single time; roughly 4.9% belongs to the top ten. The chain uses TRBV5-4 and TRBJ2-2; D is possibly TRBD1 or TRBD2 (5 bases each). The sequenced sample consisted of memory CD4+ T cells from salivary gland. The sequence came from a female donor with primary Sjogren's syndrome. This chain's CDR3 is CASSSGPRTGTGELFF. In DNA, the CDR3 is TGTGCCAGCAGCTCGGGACCTCGGACCGGCACCGGGGAGCTGTTTTTT. Supplemented by reference TRBV5-4 and TRBJ2-2, the full variable domain reads ETGVTQSPTHLIKTRGQQVTLRCSSQSGHNTVSWYQQALGQGPQFIFQYYREEENGRGNFPPRFSGLQFPNYSSELNVNALELDDSALYLCASSSGPRTGTGELFFGEGSRLTVL.